The 6 T cell receptor beta chains below all came from one sample that was sequenced in a study of blood T cells in healthy people across ages. A second PCR of roughly 7 to 11 cycles used a sample-barcoded 5' primer and a J-beta primer mix. TCRdb called the 5' RACE reads again in MiXCR, with one record for every CDR3 protein. The table records 890,000 or so distinct CDR3 sequences, around 62% of them present only once. Sequencing input: blood. These TCRs come from a man younger than 45 in good health.

V gene TRBV7-8 combines with J gene TRBJ2-7, with a possible D match to TRBD1 (5 bases). CDR3 length: 16 amino acids. V lost 3 bases and J 2 bases, leaving 17 bases between the germline ends. Germline-derived CDR1 and CDR2 are SGHVS and FQNEAQ. The CDR3 reads CASSLVSGASTYEQYF. DNA of the CDR3: TGTGCCAGCAGCTTGGTGAGTGGGGCATCTACCTACGAGCAGTACTTC.

For this clonotype: This may come from a read error, since a much larger clone is one base off. The rearrangement links TRBV7-2 to TRBJ2-1, with 7 bases matching TRBD1. The CDR3 has 13 amino acids. The germline gives CDR1 SGHTA, CDR2 FQGNSA. The CDR3 is CAGSPRQGGEQFF. CDR3 DNA sequence: TGTGCCGGCAGCCCTAGACAGGGTGGTGAGCAGTTCTTC.

This rearrangement joins TRBV20-1 to TRBJ2-1; 9 nucleotides match TRBD2. Germline V gene sequence: CDR1 DFQATT, CDR2 SNEGSKA (reference sequence). The length of the CDR3 is 14 residues. With V trimmed by 2 bases and J by 6 bases, 5 bases remained unmatched. CDR3 residues: CSARPSGAINEQFF. The DNA of the CDR3 is TGCAGTGCTAGACCTAGCGGGGCCATCAATGAGCAGTTCTTC.

The chain couples TRBV28 to TRBJ2-7; no reliable D call. Germline lookup yields CDR1 MDHEN and CDR2 SYDVKM. V gave up 6 bases and J gave up 4 bases, with 7 bases separating them. The CDR3 loop spans 11 amino acids. The CDR3 loop is CASRSNYEQYF. CDR3 DNA: TGTGCCAGCAGATCAAATTACGAGCAGTACTTC.

This chain's CDR3 is CAILAGGPYNEQFF. In DNA form, the CDR3 reads TGTGCCATCCTAGCGGGGGGCCCATACAATGAGCAGTTCTTC. The V and J genes are TRBV10-3 and TRBJ2-1; TRBD2 agrees at 11 bases. The CDR3 length is 14 residues. The V segment lost 8 bases and the J segment 4 bases; nucleotides outside the gene matches: 4. Per germline, CDR1 ENHRY and CDR2 SYGVKD.

This rearrangement joins TRBV7-2 to TRBJ2-1; D is possibly TRBD2 (5 bases). V was cut by 0 bases and J by 9 bases, with 9 bases left in between. The CDR3 contains 13 residues. CDR1 and CDR2 (germline): SGHTA, FQGNSA. For the CDR3, the DNA is TGTGCCAGCAGCTTAGCGATAAGCGGTGAGCAGTTCTTC. Translating it yields CASSLAISGEQFF.